This T cell receptor (beta chain) was captured in a study of cytomegalovirus exposure and HLA in healthy donors. Overall study findings and caveats: In an earlier analysis, in some 500 donors, most V segments appeared productive either ~87% or ~30% of the time. Later findings reportedly placed an Asian-associated ancestry cluster below the approximately 670-donor mean for N-insertions.

This clone has just one count. Its antigen is as yet unknown. CDR1 SGHRS and CDR2 YFSETQ come from the germline V gene. The V and J ends lost 4 bases and 1 base, in that order; junction bases with no gene match: 10. The CDR3 is 16 amino acids. PCR primers comprised 60 Vbeta and 13 Jbeta primers. Authors' processing steps: It was a later analysis that counted roughly 80 million unique TCR beta chains, of which 8.5 million to 12 million were shared. TCRdb's table, derived via immunoSEQ multiplex PCR, lists solely in-frame clones and lacks some. V, J and clone size reflect that table, while D and trimming were determined from the DNA. There are 90,000 to 120,000 clones in the sample; around 74% occur only once, and about 15% lies in the top ten.

This TCR was recovered from a woman in her forties in good health and CMV-seropositive. The specimen was PBMCs. The chain carries TRBV5-1 and TRBJ1-1; 7 positions match TRBD1. The CDR3: CASSRGTVGWNTEAFF. The CDR3 DNA is TGCGCCAGCAGCAGAGGGACAGTTGGGTGGAACACTGAAGCTTTCTTT.